This T cell receptor (beta chain) was identified in a study of cytomegalovirus exposure and HLA in healthy donors. Whole-study context: Of the donors genotyped, several hundred in all, 75% to 85% fell in the Caucasian-associated ancestry cluster.

On this clone: Its matching antigen is unknown. Other DNA sequences in the sample encode the same CDR3.

Study observations and caveats: A later analysis showed TCR association rates differing by HLA locus, peaking at DRB1 and lowest at HLA-C. Researchers counted about 150 TCR beta chains as cytomegalovirus-associated. A link between a missense DCLRE1C variant and TCR beta V- and J-gene trimming emerged from a later analysis.

Trimming shortened V by 5 bases and J by 4 bases, and 12 bases separated the two germline ends. Germline lookup yields CDR1 SGHTA and CDR2 FQGNSA. This CDR3 spans 14 amino acids. PCR primers comprised 60 Vbeta and 13 Jbeta primers. The assay was immunoSEQ multiplex PCR, and TCRdb's table has in-frame clones only and misses some. This repertoire shows 120,000 or so clones, roughly 80% found once; its top ten account for approximately 4%. The sequencing input was PBMCs. The sequence was obtained from a man between 18 and 29 years old in good health and CMV-seropositive. The chain has TRBV7-2 and TRBJ1-3; D might be TRBD1 (5 bases). CDR3 in amino acids: CASSPGTVGNTIYF. CDR3 in DNA: TGTGCCAGCAGCCCTGGGACTGTCGGAAACACCATATATTTT.